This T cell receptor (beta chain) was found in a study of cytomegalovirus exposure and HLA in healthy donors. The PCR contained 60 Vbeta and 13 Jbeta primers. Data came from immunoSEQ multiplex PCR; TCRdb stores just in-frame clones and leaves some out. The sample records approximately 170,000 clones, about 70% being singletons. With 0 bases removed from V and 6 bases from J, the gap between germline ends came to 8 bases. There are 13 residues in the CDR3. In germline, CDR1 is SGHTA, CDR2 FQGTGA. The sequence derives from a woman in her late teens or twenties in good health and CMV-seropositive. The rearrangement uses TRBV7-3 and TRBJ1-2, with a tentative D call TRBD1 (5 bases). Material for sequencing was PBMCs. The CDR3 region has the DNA TGTGCCAGCAGCTTAACAGGGGCGGATGGCTACACCTTC. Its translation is CASSLTGADGYTF.